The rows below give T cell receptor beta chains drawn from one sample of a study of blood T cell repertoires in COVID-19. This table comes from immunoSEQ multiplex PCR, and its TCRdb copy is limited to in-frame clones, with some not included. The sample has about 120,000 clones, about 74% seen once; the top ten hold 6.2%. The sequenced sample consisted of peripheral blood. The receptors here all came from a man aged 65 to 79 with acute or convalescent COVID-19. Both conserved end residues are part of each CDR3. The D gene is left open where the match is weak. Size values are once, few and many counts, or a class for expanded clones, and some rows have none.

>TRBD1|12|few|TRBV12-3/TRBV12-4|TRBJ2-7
TGTGCCAGCAGCCGGGACAGCTACGAGCAGTACTTC
CASSRDSYEQYF
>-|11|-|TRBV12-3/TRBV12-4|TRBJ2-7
TGTGCCAGCAGTTTGGGCCGCGAGCAGTACTTC
CASSLGREQYF
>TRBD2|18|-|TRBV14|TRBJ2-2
TGTGCCAGCAGCCAAGATTTTTTAGCGGGAGTAAACACCGGGGAGCTGTTTTTT
CASSQDFLAGVNTGELFF
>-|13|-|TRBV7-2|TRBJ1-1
TGTGCCAGCAGCGTTGGGGGCTACACTGAAGCTTTCTTT
CASSVGGYTEAFF
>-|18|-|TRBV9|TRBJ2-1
TGTGCCAGCAGCGTAGGCAGGGTCTTAAACTCCCAGACAAATGAGCAGTTCTTC
CASSVGRVLNSQTNEQFF
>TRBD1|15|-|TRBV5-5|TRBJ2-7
TGTGCCAGCAGCTTCTGGGGACAGGGGGCTTACGAGCAGTACTTC
CASSFWGQGAYEQYF
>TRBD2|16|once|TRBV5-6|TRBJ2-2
TGTGCCAGCAGCTTCGCTAGCGGGAGGCTCTCCGGGGAGCTGTTTTTT
CASSFASGRLSGELFF
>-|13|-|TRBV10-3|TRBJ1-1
TGTGCCATCAGCCCTGGGCAGGGCACTGAAGCTTTCTTT
CAISPGQGTEAFF
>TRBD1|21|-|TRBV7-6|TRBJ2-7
TGTGCCAGCAGCTTGGAACCCCCCCGGGACAGGGCATTTAGCCCCAGTTACGAGCAGTACTTC
CASSLEPPRDRAFSPSYEQYF
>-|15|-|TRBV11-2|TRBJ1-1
TGTGCCAGCAGCTTAGTGCCGGTTCTGAGGACTGAAGCTTTCTTT
CASSLVPVLRTEAFF
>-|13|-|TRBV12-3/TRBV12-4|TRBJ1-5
TGTGCCAGCAGCTTAACAAGCAATCAGCCCCAGCATTTT
CASSLTSNQPQHF
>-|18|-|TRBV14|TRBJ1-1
TGTGCCAGCAGTGGGGGTACAGGGATATCAATTTCGGACACTGAAGCTTTCTTT
CASSGGTGISISDTEAFF
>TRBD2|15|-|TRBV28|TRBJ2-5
TGTGCCAGCAGTAAACTAGCGGGAGTAATGGAGACCCAGTACTTC
CASSKLAGVMETQYF
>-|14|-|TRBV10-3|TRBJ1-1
TGTGCCATCAGTGAGCCCGGGAGGACTACTTCGGCTTTCTTT
CAISEPGRTTSAFF
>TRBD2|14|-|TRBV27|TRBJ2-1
TGTGCCAGCACGAAGGGCGGGAGGGCAGGCGAGCAGTTCTTC
CASTKGGRAGEQFF
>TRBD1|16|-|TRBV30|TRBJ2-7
TGTGCCTGGAGGCCCTTACCCGGGACAGTCTCCTACGAGCAGTACTTC
CAWRPLPGTVSYEQYF
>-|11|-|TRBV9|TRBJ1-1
TGTGCCAGCAGCGGCCTCACAGAAGCTTTCTTT
CASSGLTEAFF
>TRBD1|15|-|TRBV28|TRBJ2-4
TGTGCCAGCAGTACACCGGGACAGGCCGAAAACATTCAGTACTTC
CASSTPGQAENIQYF
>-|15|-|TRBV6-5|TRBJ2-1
TGTGCCAGCAGCCTAGGACAGCACTCCTACAATGAGCAGTTCTTC
CASSLGQHSYNEQFF
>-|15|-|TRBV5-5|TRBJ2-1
TGTGCCAGCAGCTTGTTAGGACTCTCCTACAATGAGCAGTTCTTC
CASSLLGLSYNEQFF
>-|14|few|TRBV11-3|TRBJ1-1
TGTGCCAGCAGCTACGGACAGAACAGCCCAGAAGCTTTCTTT
CASSYGQNSPEAFF
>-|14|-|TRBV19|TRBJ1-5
TGTGCCAGTAGTCCTCGGGACAACAATCAGCCCCAGCATTTT
CASSPRDNNQPQHF
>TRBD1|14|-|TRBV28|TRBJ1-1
TGTGCCTCCGGGACAGGGGGGCAGAACACTGAAGCTTTCTTT
CASGTGGQNTEAFF
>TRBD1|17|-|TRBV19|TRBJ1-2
TGTGCCAGTAAAGGATCACTAGGTCGACAGGGGAACTATGGCTACACCTTC
CASKGSLGRQGNYGYTF
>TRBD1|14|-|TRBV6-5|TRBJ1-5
TGTGCCAGCTCCCGGGGACAGGGGGAACAGCCCCAGCATTTT
CASSRGQGEQPQHF
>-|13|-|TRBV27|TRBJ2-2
TGTGCCAGCAGTCCCCAGTATACCGGGGAGCTGTTTTTT
CASSPQYTGELFF
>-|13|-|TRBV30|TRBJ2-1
TGTGCCTGGTCCCCGCGTTTGTGGAATGAGCAGTTCTTC
CAWSPRLWNEQFF
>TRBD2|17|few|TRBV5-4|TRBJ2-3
TGTGCCAGCAGCGTACTAACCTGGCGGGAGGGCCCGGATACGCAGTATTTT
CASSVLTWREGPDTQYF
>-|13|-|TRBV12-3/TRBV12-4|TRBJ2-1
TGTGCCAGCAGGTTGGACAGCTACAATGAGCAGTTCTTC
CASRLDSYNEQFF
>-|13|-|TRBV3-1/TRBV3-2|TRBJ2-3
TGTGCCAGCAGCCAAAGACATACAGACGTGCAGTATTTT
CASSQRHTDVQYF
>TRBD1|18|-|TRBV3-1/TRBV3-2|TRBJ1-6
TGTGCCAGCAGCCAGGCCGGGACAGGGGGCCCGTTAGTGAGGTCCCTCCACTTT
CASSQAGTGGPLVRSLHF
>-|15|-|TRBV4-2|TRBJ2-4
TGTGCCAGCAGCGACAGCGCACAGGCCAAAAACATTCAGTACTTC
CASSDSAQAKNIQYF
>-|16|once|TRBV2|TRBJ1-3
TGTGCCAGCAGTAGGGGCCCAGGGGTATCCGGAAACACCATATATTTT
CASSRGPGVSGNTIYF
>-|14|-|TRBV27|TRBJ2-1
TGTGCCAGCAGTTTTGGACAGCCCTACAATGAGCAGTTCTTC
CASSFGQPYNEQFF
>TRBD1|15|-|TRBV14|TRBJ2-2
TGTGCCAGCAGCCAGGACAGGAGGAACACCGGGGAGCTGTTTTTT
CASSQDRRNTGELFF
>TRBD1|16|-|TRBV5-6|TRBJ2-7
TGTGCCAGCAGCACGCGCCGGGACAGAAACTCCTACGAGCAGTACTTC
CASSTRRDRNSYEQYF
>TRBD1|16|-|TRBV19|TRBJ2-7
TGTGCCAGTAGTGCTGGCGGACAGGGAAATAGCTACGAGCAGTACTTC
CASSAGGQGNSYEQYF
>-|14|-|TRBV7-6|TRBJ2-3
TGTGCCAGCAGCTATCTTTCGGAGGCAGATACGCAGTATTTT
CASSYLSEADTQYF
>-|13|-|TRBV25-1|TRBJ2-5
TGTGCCAGCAGTCGGACAGAACAAGAGACCCAGTACTTC
CASSRTEQETQYF
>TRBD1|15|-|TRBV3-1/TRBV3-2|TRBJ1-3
TGTGCCAGCAGCCGGGACAGGGTAACTGGAAACACCATATATTTT
CASSRDRVTGNTIYF
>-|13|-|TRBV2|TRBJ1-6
TGTGCCAGCACGTCGGAGGGGCTCTCACCCCTCCACTTT
CASTSEGLSPLHF
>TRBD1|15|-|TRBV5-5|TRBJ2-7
TGTGCCAGCAGCCCACGGACAGGGGGGGTAGGGGAGCAGTACTTC
CASSPRTGGVGEQYF
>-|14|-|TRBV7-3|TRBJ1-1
TGTGCCAGCAGCTTAGTAGGGGAAGGCACTGAAGCTTTCTTT
CASSLVGEGTEAFF
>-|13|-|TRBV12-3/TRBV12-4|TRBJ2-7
TGTGCCAGCACCCTAGGGGACTTGGGGGAGCAGTACTTC
CASTLGDLGEQYF
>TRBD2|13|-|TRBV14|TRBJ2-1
TGTGCCAGCAGCCTACTTCTAGCGGCGGAGCAGTTCTTC
CASSLLLAAEQFF
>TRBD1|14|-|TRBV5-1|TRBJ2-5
TGCGCCAGCAGCCCTTGGACAGGGCAAGAGACCCAGTACTTC
CASSPWTGQETQYF
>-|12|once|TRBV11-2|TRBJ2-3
TGTGCCAGCAGCTTAGGGCCAGATACGCAGTATTTT
CASSLGPDTQYF
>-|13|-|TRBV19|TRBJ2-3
TGTGCCAGTAGTATAAGGCAGGCAGATACGCAGTATTTT
CASSIRQADTQYF
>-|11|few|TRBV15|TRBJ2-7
TGTGCCGCCGGCACAGGCTACGAGCAGTACTTC
CAAGTGYEQYF
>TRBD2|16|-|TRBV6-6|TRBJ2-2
TGTGCCAGCAGAACCTCCGGGACTAGGGGGACCGGGGAGCTGTTTTTT
CASRTSGTRGTGELFF